Given below is one T cell receptor (beta chain) in context. Antigen unknown. These data originate in a study of T cell responses to AZD1222 COVID-19 vaccine. General study findings and limits: Two AZD1222 administrations were followed by greater Spike-specific TCR breadth and depth. CD4 TCRs covered the whole spike, strongest at regions 160-218 and 743-854. Donors were chiefly white British, with a greater number of females, and clonal diversity was perhaps underestimated.

The CDR3 covers 15 residues. The ends were cut back, 0 bases at V and 5 bases at J, with 13 bases in the middle. From germline, CDR1 is MNHEY and CDR2 SVGAGI. Profiling relied on immunoSEQ multiplex PCR, and the TCRdb table lists in-frame clones only, not all of them. The data contain around 130,000 clones, 93% of them singletons. V gene TRBV6-5 combines with J gene TRBJ1-1; a weak D match, TRBD1 (6 bases). The TCR was taken from an adult in good health. Material: peripheral blood, obtained on day 0 of AZD1222 vaccination. CDR3 sequence (DNA): TGTGCCAGCAGTTACTCGGCACAGGGAGGTACTGAAGCTTTCTTT. Translation: CASSYSAQGGTEAFF.